This T cell receptor (beta chain) emerged from a study of blood T cells in healthy people across ages. The CDR3 has 15 residues. CDR1 SGHAT and CDR2 FQNNGV come from the germline V gene. This clonotype was found a few times. The junction does not match germline at one end; this may be a read error. With a J-beta primer mix and a sample-barcoded 5' primer, a second PCR ran 7 to 11 cycles. MiXCR, applied by TCRdb to the 5' RACE reads, yields one record per CDR3 protein. The table has approximately 1.5 million distinct CDR3 sequences, 30% to 40% seen once. The sample taken for sequencing was blood. The rearrangement uses TRBV11-2 and TRBJ2-5, with TRBD1 identical over 8 bases. This sequence originates from a young woman in good health. The CDR3 is CAGRPGQGTQETQYF. The CDR3 region has the DNA TGTGCCGGCAGACCCGGACAGGGAACACAAGAGACCCAGTACTTC.